This TCR beta chain appears in the sequencing data of a study of shared clonotypes between healthy human individuals. Overall study results and limits: A handful of donors shared about 4.5% of their naive CD4 clonotypes.

The V gene lost 5 bases and the J gene lost 2 bases, with 9 bases spanning the gap. Germline V CDR1 and CDR2: SGHVS, FNYEAQ. The CDR3 is made up of 14 amino acids. Comments on this clone: No antigen is known for it.

The donors were all Caucasian adults (living in Nashville, Tennessee). This table comes from immunoSEQ multiplex PCR, and its TCRdb copy is limited to in-frame clones, with some not included. The table lists approximately 2,300,000 clones, 85% to 95% of them singletons. The chain is built from TRBV7-6 and TRBJ1-4, with no clear D. Sequencing was carried out using naive CD4+ T cells from PBMCs. Sample subset: CD45RA+ positively selected. The sequence was collected from a man between 18 and 35 years old in good health. Some clones in this sample may be carry-over from other donors' samples. The DNA for the CDR3 is TGTGCCAGCAGCCAGACGGATACTAATGAAAAACTGTTTTTT. Translation: CASSQTDTNEKLFF.